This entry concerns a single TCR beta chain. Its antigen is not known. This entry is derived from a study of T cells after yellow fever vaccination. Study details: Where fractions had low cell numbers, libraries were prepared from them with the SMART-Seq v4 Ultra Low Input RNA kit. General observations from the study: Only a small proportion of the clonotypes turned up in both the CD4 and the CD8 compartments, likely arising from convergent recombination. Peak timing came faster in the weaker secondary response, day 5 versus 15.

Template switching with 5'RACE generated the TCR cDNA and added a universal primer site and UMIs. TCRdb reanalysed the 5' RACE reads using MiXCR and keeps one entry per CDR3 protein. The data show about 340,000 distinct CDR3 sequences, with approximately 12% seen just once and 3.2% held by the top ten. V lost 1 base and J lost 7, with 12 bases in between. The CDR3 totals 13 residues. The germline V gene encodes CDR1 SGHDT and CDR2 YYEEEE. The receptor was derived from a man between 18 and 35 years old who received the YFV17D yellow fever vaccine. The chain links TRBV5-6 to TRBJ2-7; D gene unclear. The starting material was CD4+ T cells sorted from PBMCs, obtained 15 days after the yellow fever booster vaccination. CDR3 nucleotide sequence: TGTGCCAGCAGCTTGTCTAGGATATCGGAGCAGTACTTC. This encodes CASSLSRISEQYF.